This T cell receptor beta chain was profiled in a study of CD8 T cells in ankylosing spondylitis. Study-wide results and limits: Blood of patients with ankylosing spondylitis appeared to be characterized by a TCR beta motif of seven or eight highly homologous variants. Several of the motif variants were reported before in synovial fluid and blood from reactive arthritis.

TCRdb reprocessed the 5' RACE reads via MiXCR and lists one record per CDR3 protein. The sample has about 800,000 distinct CDR3 sequences; about 10% are singletons. Germline lookup yields CDR1 SQVTM and CDR2 ANQGSEA. This CDR3 contains 11 residues. The V and J ends lost 7 bases and 3 bases respectively, with 9 bases between them. This clonotype has a count of ten or more. Its antigen remains unidentified. The rearrangement joins TRBV29-1 to TRBJ1-2; D is undetermined. The sequence was collected from a male donor with ankylosing spondylitis. The source material was blood, either unsorted or a sorted T cell fraction (not recorded which). The CDR3 here is CSEGLDYGYTF. CDR3 DNA sequence: TGCAGCGAGGGATTAGACTATGGCTACACCTTC.